One sample yielded the 3 T cell receptor beta chains listed below, sequenced in a study of cytomegalovirus exposure and HLA in healthy donors. The PCR was carried out with 60 Vbeta primers and 13 Jbeta primers. This table comes from immunoSEQ multiplex PCR, and its TCRdb copy is limited to in-frame clones, with some not included. This sample has 150,000 to 200,000 clones, with approximately 80% found just once. Material: PBMCs. The origin of the receptors is a woman in her late teens or twenties in good health and CMV-seropositive.

This chain connects TRBV7-9 to TRBJ2-2, with 9 bases matching TRBD1. Germline CDR1 SEHNR, CDR2 FQNEAQ (reference sequence). V shed 1 base, J shed 4 bases, and the junction held 4 bases outside the gene matches. The CDR3 consists of 16 residues. This CDR3 reads CASSLGTGASTGELFF. CDR3 bases: TGTGCCAGCAGCTTAGGGACAGGGGCGAGCACCGGGGAGCTGTTTTTT.

The chain is built from TRBV19 and TRBJ1-1; D not certain. CDR3 length equals 14 residues. Trimming cost V 4 bases and J 1 base, with 10 bases left between them. From germline, CDR1 is LNHDA and CDR2 SQIVND (reference sequence). In nucleotides, the CDR3 is TGTGCCAGTAGTAGTGACACACAGAACACTGAAGCTTTCTTT. This translates into CASSSDTQNTEAFF. Based on the CDR3 plus reference TRBV19 and TRBJ1-1, the full variable domain is DGGITQSPKYLFRKEGQNVTLSCEQNLNHDAMYWYRQDPGQGLRLIYYSQIVNDFQKGDIAEGYSVSREKKESFPLTVTSAQKNPTAFYLCASSSDTQNTEAFFGQGTRLTVV.

The chain couples TRBV6-4 to TRBJ2-2; 8 bases match TRBD2. J was trimmed by 3 bases and V by 0 bases; bases with no gene match: 6. The CDR3 has 17 amino acids. Germline V gives CDR1 MRHNA, CDR2 SNTAGT. The CDR3 sequence: CASSDSGTRDHTGELFF. The CDR3 DNA sequence: TGTGCCAGCAGTGACTCAGGGACTAGAGATCACACCGGGGAGCTGTTTTTT.